What follows is one T cell receptor (beta chain) and its context. The antigen is not known. This sample was included in a study of radiotherapy plus CTLA-4 blockade in lung cancer. Study results and limitations: Dynamics of early blood T cell clones, together with interferon-beta, were reportedly the best predictors of response.

Per germline, CDR1 LNHDA and CDR2 SQIVND (reference sequence). Trimming took 5 bases from V and 4 from J, leaving 11 bases between them. This CDR3 has 14 residues. Produced via immunoSEQ multiplex PCR; TCRdb's table is partial and in-frame only. This sample yields some 66,000 clones, of which about four fifths are seen a single time; less than 4.5% belongs to the top ten. The genes are TRBV19 and TRBJ2-2; D is undetermined. The receptor's source is a human donor with non-small cell lung cancer who had a partial response to radiotherapy plus ipilimumab. The sequenced sample was peripheral blood, obtained from a patient treated with radiotherapy plus ipilimumab. CDR3 region: CASSVTASTGELFF. The CDR3 coding sequence is TGTGCCAGTAGTGTTACAGCAAGCACCGGGGAGCTGTTTTTT.